The clone carrying this T cell receptor (beta chain) was seen ten or more times. Its target is unknown. These data are taken from a study of T cells in Graves' hyperthyroidism and ophthalmopathy. The study's findings and limits: In validation, the model predicted ophthalmopathy. These predictions came a median roughly seven months before onset.

Researchers amplified the TCR beta CDR3 regions from RNA transcripts. A set of HTBI primers served as the primers for a first-round RT-PCR of the TCR CDR3. TCRdb ran MiXCR on the multiplex PCR reads and lists one entry per CDR3 protein. The sample has about 720,000 distinct CDR3 sequences; over 15% are singletons. Graves' hyperthyroidism was deemed stable given no ophthalmopathy progression within 18 months. Participants, patients aged 18 to 65, had newly diagnosed hyperthyroidism with a duration under 2 months. Uncontrolled infection, other autoimmune disease, pregnancy or lactation disqualified patients from enrolment. Germline V gives CDR1 SNHLY, CDR2 FYNNEI. V lost 5 bases and J lost 3; bases outside the gene matches: 4. CDR3 length equals 14 residues.

This sequence originates from a man between 18 and 29 years old with Graves' hyperthyroidism. The sequencing input was blood. The chain links TRBV2 to TRBJ2-7; the match to TRBD1 covers 10 bases. The CDR3 DNA reads TGTGCCAGCAGTAAGGACAGGGGGTACTACGAGCAGTACTTC. Translating gives CASSKDRGYYEQYF.